The 22 T cell receptor beta chains below were found in one sample sequenced in a study of cytomegalovirus exposure and HLA in healthy donors. Use of 60 Vbeta and 13 Jbeta primers characterized the PCR. The protocol was immunoSEQ multiplex PCR, while the TCRdb copy is restricted to in-frame clones and leaves out a portion. The sample contains some 160,000 clones, around 80% of which appear only once. Sample: PBMCs. These receptors were obtained from a woman in her late teens or twenties in good health and CMV-seronegative.

The chain employs TRBV18 and TRBJ1-4, with D perhaps matching TRBD1 (6 bases). The CDR3 sequence is 14 residues long. Germline V gene lookup returns CDR1 KGHSH and CDR2 LQKENI. Trimming left V 3 bases short and J 5 bases short, with 10 bases between. In DNA, the CDR3 is TGTGCCAGCTCACCCCAGGGGTTCAATGAAAAACTGTTTTTT. This sequence encodes CASSPQGFNEKLFF. The full variable domain, rest sourced from reference TRBV18 and TRBJ1-4, is NAGVMQNPRHLVRRRGQEARLRCSPMKGHSHVYWYRQLPEEGLKFMVYLQKENIIDESGMPKERFSAEFPKEGPSILRIQQVVRGDSAAYFCASSPQGFNEKLFFGSGTQLSVL.

The chain couples TRBV6-5 to TRBJ1-4; D uncertain. The length of the CDR3 is 14 residues. Between the trimmed V and J ends, which lost 8 bases and 0 bases, there was a span of 10 bases. Germline CDR1 reads MNHEY; CDR2 reads SVGAGI. Here the CDR3 DNA reads TGTGCCAGCGGTTTTACAGCAACTAATGAAAAACTGTTTTTT. Protein: CASGFTATNEKLFF.

V is TRBV11-2 and J is TRBJ2-7; maybe TRBD1 (6 bases). The CDR3 covers 12 residues. Per germline, CDR1 SGHAT and CDR2 FQNNGV. Trimming shortened V by 6 bases and J by 7 bases, and 13 bases separated the two germline ends. CDR3 protein: CASRLTGEEQYF. The CDR3 region has the DNA TGTGCCAGCAGATTGACAGGAGAGGAGCAGTACTTC.

This clone has just one count. The J gene is TRBJ1-1, the V gene TRBV19, with TRBD1 as a possible D gene (5 bases). Trimming pared 1 base from V and 7 bases from J, leaving 10 bases between. The CDR3 runs to 13 residues. CDR1 and CDR2 from the germline V gene are LNHDA and SQIVND (reference sequence). CDR3 DNA sequence: TGTGCCAGTAGTATAGCCGTGGGACTTGAAGCTTTCTTT. This gives the protein CASSIAVGLEAFF.

V usage is TRBV19 and J usage is TRBJ2-1; 8 bases line up with TRBD1. Germline V gives CDR1 LNHDA, CDR2 SQIVND (reference sequence). Trimming cost V 8 bases and J 7 bases; bases outside gene matches: 7. The CDR3 has 13 amino acids. The CDR3 sequence: CASQWTGINEQFF. The CDR3 nucleotides read TGTGCCAGTCAATGGACAGGGATAAATGAGCAGTTCTTC. Filled out from reference TRBV19 and TRBJ2-1, the complete variable domain reads DGGITQSPKYLFRKEGQNVTLSCEQNLNHDAMYWYRQDPGQGLRLIYYSQIVNDFQKGDIAEGYSVSREKKESFPLTVTSAQKNPTAFYLCASQWTGINEQFFGPGTRLTVL.

The sample holds one count of this clone. The chain joins TRBV4-1 to TRBJ2-3; 7 bases are a match to TRBD2. The CDR3 covers 15 residues. CDR1 is MGHRA, CDR2 YSYEKL, per germline. The V gene end was trimmed by 4 bases and the J gene end by 2 bases; junction bases not matched to a gene: 6. This CDR3 is CASSPRESPTDTQYF. CDR3 nucleotides: TGCGCCAGCAGCCCGCGGGAGAGCCCCACAGATACGCAGTATTTT.

The V gene is TRBV4-2, the J gene TRBJ2-3, with D perhaps matching TRBD2 (8 bases). V lost 1 base, J lost 6 bases, and 20 bases lay in between. The CDR3 covers 17 residues. Germline V gene lookup returns CDR1 LGHNA and CDR2 YNFKEQ. The CDR3 protein is CASSQGRGRGAVDTQYF. In nucleotides, the CDR3 is TGTGCCAGCAGCCAAGGGAGGGGGCGGGGGGCAGTGGATACGCAGTATTTT.

The J gene is TRBJ1-2, the V gene TRBV5-1; 9 bases are a match to TRBD1. Germline loops: CDR1 SGHRS, CDR2 YFSETQ. The length of the CDR3 is 15 residues. V dropped 2 bases and J dropped 4; count of bases not matched to a gene: 6. The CDR3 DNA sequence: TGCGCCAGCAGCTTATCACAGGGGGCGACCTATGGCTACACCTTC. It yields the protein CASSLSQGATYGYTF.

This clone was detected only a few times. The chain couples TRBV28 to TRBJ2-3, with D perhaps matching TRBD2 (6 bases). Germline V gives CDR1 MDHEN, CDR2 SYDVKM. CDR3 length: 14 residues. V was shortened by 3 bases and J by 2 bases, with 9 bases between the two germline ends. The CDR3 DNA is TGTGCCAGCAGTTTCGCGGGATCCACAGATACGCAGTATTTT. This translates into CASSFAGSTDTQYF.

This clone was observed once. The chain couples TRBV27 to TRBJ1-1; 11 bases map to TRBD1. Germline values: CDR1 MNHEY, CDR2 SMNVEV (reference sequence). This CDR3 is 16 amino acids long. The junction had 5 bases not matched to a gene; V was cut back by 2 bases and J by 3 bases. The CDR3 bases are TGTGCCAGCAGTTTAGTAGGACAGGGGGCATACACTGAAGCTTTCTTT. This translates into CASSLVGQGAYTEAFF.

The chain carries TRBV20-1 and TRBJ1-2, with TRBD1 as a possible D gene (5 bases). The CDR3 runs 11 residues. Trimming removed 6 bases from V and 5 bases from J, with 10 bases in between. Germline CDR1 reads DFQATT; CDR2 reads SNEGSKA (reference sequence). This chain's CDR3 is CSAYQGYGYTF. The CDR3 region has the DNA TGCAGTGCCTATCAGGGTTATGGCTACACCTTC.

About this clone: An end of the junction does not agree with germline; a read error may underlie this. This chain joins TRBV19 and TRBJ2-2; D is perhaps TRBD1 (6 bases). The germline V gene encodes CDR1 LNHDA and CDR2 SQIVND (reference sequence). The CDR3 runs 13 residues. The CDR3 sequence: CAGRDTNTRELFF. In DNA form, the CDR3 reads TGTGCCGGCCGGGACACGAACACCAGGGAGCTGTTTTTT. The full variable domain, its missing parts supplied by reference TRBV19 and TRBJ2-2, is DGGITQSPKYLFRKEGQNVTLSCEQNLNHDAMYWYRQDPGQGLRLIYYSQIVNDFQKGDIAEGYSVSREKKESFPLTVTSAQKNPTAFYLCAGRDTNTRELFFGEGSRLTVL.

This sequence joins TRBV5-5 and TRBJ2-2, with TRBD1 matching over 7 bases. After removal of 4 bases from V and 6 bases from J, the junction contained 3 bases not matched to a gene. The germline V gene encodes CDR1 SGHKS and CDR2 YYEKEE (reference sequence). The CDR3 loop spans 13 amino acids. CDR3 in amino acids: CASSLTGPGELFF. In nucleotides, the CDR3 is TGTGCCAGCAGCCTGACAGGGCCCGGGGAGCTGTTTTTT.

V usage is TRBV4-2 and J usage is TRBJ1-4; TRBD1 agrees at 11 bases. Germline-derived CDR1 and CDR2 are LGHNA and YNFKEQ. The CDR3 spans 15 residues. The ends lost 4 bases at V and 8 bases at J; junction bases unmatched: 6. The CDR3 here is CASSPSDRGREKLFF. CDR3 DNA: TGTGCCAGCAGCCCCTCGGACAGGGGGCGAGAAAAACTGTTTTTT.

CDR3 in amino acids: CASSIVVWKTGGGTEAFF. The DNA of the CDR3 is TGTGCCAGTAGTATAGTGGTTTGGAAGACGGGGGGAGGCACTGAAGCTTTCTTT. The chain carries TRBV19 and TRBJ1-1; perhaps TRBD1 as D (5 bases). Germline V CDR1 and CDR2: LNHDA, SQIVND (reference sequence). This CDR3 region has 18 residues. Trimming shortened V by 1 base and J by 4 bases, and 22 bases separated the two germline ends.

This rearrangement joins TRBV12-5 to TRBJ1-5; 8 nucleotides align to TRBD1. Germline V gene lookup returns CDR1 LGHNT and CDR2 FRNRAP. Unmatched junction bases numbered 9, after V lost 5 bases and J lost 3 bases. The CDR3 sequence is 16 residues long. CDR3 bases: TGTGCTAGTGGTCCAACCCTGACAGGGGTCAATCAGCCCCAGCATTTT. As protein: CASGPTLTGVNQPQHF.

The chain joins TRBV5-1 to TRBJ2-4, with TRBD1 matching over 10 bases. The CDR3 covers 16 residues. Germline CDR1 is SGHRS and CDR2 is YFSETQ. The V gene end was trimmed by 4 bases and the J gene end by 8 bases; junction bases not matched to a gene: 12. As DNA, the CDR3 is TGCGCCAGCAGCCGGAATACCGGGACAGGGGCGGACATTCAGTACTTC. Translating gives CASSRNTGTGADIQYF.

The V gene is TRBV2, the J gene TRBJ1-2; 9 bases map to TRBD1. The J segment lost 3 bases and the V segment lost 5 bases, leaving 4 bases of the junction unmatched. This CDR3 has 14 residues. CDR1 is SNHLY, CDR2 FYNNEI, per germline. The CDR3 region is CASSRTGEYYGYTF. The CDR3 DNA reads TGTGCCAGCAGTAGGACAGGGGAATACTATGGCTACACCTTC.

The gene calls are TRBV15 and TRBJ2-7; 9 nucleotides match TRBD1. The CDR3 totals 15 residues. Germline V gene data show CDR1 as LNHNV and CDR2 as YYDKDF (reference sequence). V trimming: 4 bases; J trimming: 4 bases; junction bases outside the gene matches: 8. CDR3 sequence reads: CATSIQTGGMYEQYF. The CDR3 DNA follows: TGTGCCACCAGCATTCAGACAGGGGGGATGTACGAGCAGTACTTC. The full variable domain, completed using reference TRBV15 and TRBJ2-7, is DAMVIQNPRYQVTQFGKPVTLSCSQTLNHNVMYWYQQKSSQAPKLLFHYYDKDFNNEADTPDNFQSRRPNTSFCFLDIRSPGLGDTAMYLCATSIQTGGMYEQYFGPGTRLTVT.

The chain joins TRBV30 to TRBJ1-2; 9 nucleotides align to TRBD1. Looked up from germline, CDR1 is GTSNPN and CDR2 is SVGIG (reference sequence). J was trimmed by 4 bases and V by 3 bases; bases with no gene match: 6. The CDR3 sequence is 14 residues long. The DNA for the CDR3 is TGTGCCTGGAGCGCGGGACAGGGTCGCTATGGCTACACCTTC. Its protein product is CAWSAGQGRYGYTF.

The rearrangement links TRBV14 to TRBJ1-2; D uncertain. Looked up from germline, CDR1 is SGHDN and CDR2 is FVKESK. This CDR3 is 15 amino acids long. V was shortened by 2 bases and J by 3 bases, with 13 bases between the two germline ends. Here the CDR3 reads CASSQKLRDDYGYTF. The CDR3 DNA follows: TGTGCCAGCAGCCAAAAGTTGAGGGATGACTATGGCTACACCTTC.

V gene TRBV4-1 combines with J gene TRBJ2-4; TRBD2 is a possible D gene (6 bases). V was shortened by 0 bases and J by 2 bases, with 11 bases between the two germline ends. CDR3 length: 16 residues. The germline V gene encodes CDR1 MGHRA and CDR2 YSYEKL. In nucleotides, the CDR3 is TGCGCCAGCAGCCAAGATCTAGCGATCTCCAAAAACATTCAGTACTTC. Translating it yields CASSQDLAISKNIQYF.